Shown below are 3 T cell receptor beta chains from a single sample sequenced in a study of blood T cell repertoires in COVID-19. Some clones are missing from TCRdb's copy, which holds only in-frame ones; the method was immunoSEQ multiplex PCR. The data contain under 95,000 clones, about 83% of them seen just once; the ten biggest clones take up 5.4%. The sequenced sample consisted of peripheral blood. The receptors were sampled from a man aged 55 to 69 with acute or convalescent COVID-19.

The chain combines TRBV6-5 with TRBJ2-5; 7 bases map to TRBD1. The CDR3 length is 15 residues. With V trimmed by 6 bases and J by 0 bases, 7 bases remained unmatched. Germline V gene data show CDR1 as MNHEY and CDR2 as SVGAGI. The CDR3 nucleotides read TGTGCCAGCAGAGTAGGGACAGAGTACCAAGAGACCCAGTACTTC. This translates into CASRVGTEYQETQYF.

V and J are TRBV18 and TRBJ1-2; 8 nucleotides match TRBD1. This CDR3 region has 15 residues. V was clipped by 2 bases and J by 2 bases; unmatched bases: 4. Germline CDR1 is KGHSH and CDR2 is LQKENI. CDR3 region: CASSPSDRGNYGYTF. CDR3 coding DNA: TGTGCCAGCTCACCATCCGACAGGGGAAACTATGGCTACACCTTC.

The J gene is TRBJ2-7, the V gene TRBV7-8, with D uncertain. V lost 5 bases, J lost 3 bases, and 17 bases lay in between. The CDR3 consists of 15 residues. Germline CDR1 SGHVS, CDR2 FQNEAQ. The DNA of the CDR3 is TGTGCCAGCAGCCTTACCGTAGACATCATCTACGAGCAGTACTTC. Its translation is CASSLTVDIIYEQYF.